Described below is a single TCR beta chain sequence and its context. No antigen is known for it. The data originate from a study of CD8 T cells in Susac syndrome. The length of the CDR3 is 10 residues. Germline V lookup: CDR1 SQVTM, CDR2 ANQGSEA. Deletions cut 3 bases from V and 6 bases from J, with 6 bases between. Study results and limitations: As acknowledged by the study, its TCR sequencing and HLA analysis included a relatively small number of individuals.

Reverse transcription of roughly 0.5 to 1 ug RNA was carried out with random hexamers. An immunoSEQ multiplex PCR amplified TCR beta CDR3 over 54 Vbeta and 13 Jbeta. TCRdb independently ran MiXCR on the immunoSEQ multiplex PCR reads; one entry per CDR3 protein. The data show 150,000 to 250,000 distinct CDR3 sequences, with more than 90% seen just once and just under 0.095% held by the top ten. The sample was CD4+ T cells from PBMCs. This TCR was recovered from a human donor with multiple sclerosis. The rearrangement links TRBV29-1 to TRBJ2-7; D call uncertain. Here the CDR3 DNA reads TGCAGCGTTGACTCGGGCGAGCAGTACTTC. It is translated as CSVDSGEQYF.